The subject of this entry is one T cell receptor beta chain. The data originate from a study of blood T cell repertoires in COVID-19. Background on the study: The study drew acute and convalescent COVID-19 samples from the United States, Italy and Spain. In each case, the material was cDNA or gDNA derived from T cells, B-cell-depleted T cells, or PBMCs.

Cohorts were based on clinical histories the participants reported. V lost 8 bases and J lost 6; bases outside the gene matches: 13. Germline V CDR1 and CDR2: SNHLY, FYNNEI. The CDR3 covers 16 residues. As originally analysed: By means of reference gene primer amplification, nucleated cell counts were estimated. Assay used: immunoSEQ multiplex PCR; TCRdb lists only in-frame clones, some missing. The V and J calls and the clone size are those of that table, but D and trimming were determined from the DNA. The sample has about 440,000 clones; roughly 85% are singletons. V is TRBV2 and J is TRBJ2-3, with TRBD2 identical over 11 bases. Material: PBMCs or T cells enriched from blood (not recorded which). The sequence derives from a woman aged 18-29 years with acute COVID-19. Here the CDR3 reads CASPSRVSGGADTQYF. As DNA, the CDR3 is TGTGCCAGCCCCTCCAGGGTTAGCGGGGGGGCGGATACGCAGTATTTT.